What follows describes a single TCR beta chain. The clone's antigen remains unknown. Base qualities are missing; no much larger clone stands one base away. The collaborating institutions used their own protocols to collect whole blood in K2EDTA tubes. For TCRbeta analysis, collaborators shipped samples as frozen whole blood, isolated PBMCs, or DNA extracted from either of those sample types. This sample is drawn from a study of blood T cell repertoires in COVID-19 (dated by TCRdb to the early 2020s). A note on the overall study: Samples from collaborators originated in the United States, Italy and Spain and spanned both the acute and convalescent phases of COVID-19. The prospective study material was composed of cDNA or gDNA derived from T cells, B-cell-depleted T cells, or PBMCs. Deeply sampled blood TCRbeta repertoires from subjects exposed to, actively infected with, or recovered from COVID-19 were included in the dataset. The repertoires were released in a freely available public database meant as a resource for research on the immune response to SARS-CoV-2. Samples were obtained from the ongoing ImmuneRACE study (first 160 participants) and from about 1,300 subjects provided by 6 global collaborators. A de-identified subject ID, COVID-19 status, age in years and sex were almost always included in the sample metadata. Where available, HLA class I and class II types were obtained from metadata supplied by the sample provider rather than from assay-based typing. On the study overall, not on this receptor specifically: Clinical and demographic metadata were provided uncurated, with the amount varying by source and participant.

TCRbeta CDR3 regions were amplified from genomic DNA by means of the immunoSEQ Assay, a bias-controlled multiplex PCR. In the paper's pipeline: Within the assay, amplification of reference gene primers was used to estimate how many nucleated cells each sample contained. Sequence reads were collapsed and filtered to measure the absolute abundance of every unique TCRbeta CDR3 rearrangement. For each sample, productive Simpson clonality was calculated by taking the square root of Simpson's diversity index across productive rearrangements. TCRdb's version of the immuneACCESS table is confined to in-frame rearrangements and falls short of the full clone set. An unresolved V gene accounts for under half of the shortfall where checked; the remainder is of unknown origin. Clone size and the V and J calls come from that table; the DNA yielded D and trimming. This sample lists tens of thousands of clones; about 85% were detected once. Approximately 15% of the sample is held by the ten biggest clonotypes.

V and J are trimmed by 6 bases and 5 bases, and the gene matches miss 11 bases of the junction. From cysteine to phenylalanine, the CDR3 is 16 amino acids long. The kept DNA is CDR3 alone, 48 bases in frame from the first base. The germline V gene (reference sequence) gives CDR1 as MNHNY and CDR2 as SVGAGI. The chain is made from TRBV6-6 and TRBJ2-1; 9 central nucleotides agree with TRBD1. The receptor's source is a human donor in a cohort sampled during active COVID-19. Sequencing was carried out using peripheral blood. The nucleotide sequence is given as TGTGCCAGCAGAGAGCGCGGGGGACAGGGCAACAATGAGCAGTTCTTC. The translation is CASRERGGQGNNEQFF.